Reported below is one T cell receptor beta chain. The entry originates in a study of control samples from healthy donors and cancer patients. The CDR3 is made up of 14 amino acids. Trimming took 7 bases from V and 3 from J; bases not matched to a gene: 8. The germline CDR1 and CDR2 sequences are ENHRY and SYGVKD. The repertoire was sequenced with immunoSEQ multiplex PCR; TCRdb's copy has only in-frame clones and lacks some. Among about 120,000 clones, 80% to 90% were seen once, and the ten largest hold 9.5% to 13%. The chain employs TRBV10-3 and TRBJ1-1, with 7 bases identical to TRBD1. This receptor was identified in a man aged 25 to 40 in good health. The sequenced sample consisted of blood. The DNA of the CDR3 is TGTGCCATCAATGAAAGGGGGCCTGACACTGAAGCTTTCTTT. Its translation is CAINERGPDTEAFF.